The 8 T cell receptor beta chains in this list originate from one sample, sequenced in a study of Ad26.COV2.S vaccination and SARS-CoV-2 variants. Assay used: immunoSEQ multiplex PCR; TCRdb lists only in-frame clones, some missing. The sample includes 500,000 or so clones, nearly 90% of them seen just once. Documented treatment: about 20 received Ad26.COV2.S at low or high dose, single or two shots; roughly five received placebo; per-sample allocation not given. Samples came from day 63 after the first vaccine or placebo injection. This sample comprised peripheral blood, obtained in a trial of Ad26.COV2.S vaccine versus placebo. The receptor source for this set is a person aged 18-60 years who received the Ad26.COV2.S COVID-19 vaccine or a placebo.

The genes are TRBV15 and TRBJ2-3; D gene ambiguous. Trimming took off 2 bases at V and 6 bases at J, with 12 bases between the two ends. Germline CDR1 reads LNHNV; CDR2 reads YYDKDF (reference sequence). The CDR3 spans 14 residues. CDR3 DNA sequence: TGTGCCACCAGCAGAAGCTCCTCGGGCGATACGCAGTATTTT. Amino acid sequence: CATSRSSSGDTQYF.

V is TRBV3-1 (or the pseudogene TRBV3-2) and J is TRBJ1-2; D gene unclear. Germline CDR1 and CDR2: LGHDT and YNNKEL (reference sequence). The CDR3 runs to 14 residues. V was clipped by 1 base and J by 1 base, with 7 bases between them. CDR3 protein: CASSQAAVNYGYTF. The CDR3 nucleotides read TGTGCCAGCAGCCAAGCAGCGGTTAACTATGGCTACACCTTC.

The V call is TRBV11-3, the J call TRBJ2-3; weak D call: TRBD1 (6 bases). With 5 bases removed from V and 2 bases from J, the gap between germline ends came to 11 bases. Looked up from germline, CDR1 is SGHNT and CDR2 is YENEEA. There are 14 residues in the CDR3. CDR3 nucleotides: TGTGCCAGCAGCACCAGGGGTCCCACAGATACGCAGTATTTT. Encoded protein: CASSTRGPTDTQYF. The variable domain in full, completed from reference TRBV11-3 and TRBJ2-3, reads EAGVVQSPRYKIIEKKQPVAFWCNPISGHNTLYWYLQNLGQGPELLIRYENEEAVDDSQLPKDRFSAERLKGVDSTLKIQPAELGDSAVYLCASSTRGPTDTQYFGPGTRLTVL.

Here the CDR3 reads CASSDPGGRAEFPYEQYV. The CDR3 DNA reads TGTGCCAGCAGTGATCCAGGGGGTAGGGCCGAGTTCCCCTACGAGCAGTACGTC. The chain combines TRBV3-1 (or the pseudogene TRBV3-2) with TRBJ2-7; 7 nucleotides line up with TRBD1. The junction had 19 bases not matched to a gene; V was cut back by 6 bases and J by 2 bases. Germline V gene data show CDR1 as LGHDT and CDR2 as YNNKEL (reference sequence). The CDR3 consists of 18 residues.

The DNA for the CDR3 is TGCGCCAGCAGCCAAGATCTAGGGTACGGTGGCTACACCTTC. Protein sequence: CASSQDLGYGGYTF. The V call is TRBV4-3, the J call TRBJ1-2; D is uncertain. Trimming left V 0 bases short and J 7 bases short, with 12 bases between. The CDR3 totals 14 residues. Germline values: CDR1 LGHNA, CDR2 YSLEER.

The rearrangement uses TRBV11-3 and TRBJ1-3; the D is unclear. Germline assignment: CDR1 SGHNT and CDR2 YENEEA. With 3 bases removed from V and 0 bases from J, the gap between germline ends came to 6 bases. This CDR3 spans 14 amino acids. The DNA for the CDR3 is TGTGCCAGCAGCTTTGACCGCTCTGGAAACACCATATATTTT. Protein sequence: CASSFDRSGNTIYF.

The chain couples TRBV28 to TRBJ1-2, with D maybe TRBD1 (6 bases). The CDR3 consists of 13 residues. The germline V gene encodes CDR1 MDHEN and CDR2 SYDVKM. V lost 3 bases and J lost 4, with 9 bases in between. The CDR3 DNA follows: TGTGCCAGCAGTTTCCCGGACAGCTATGGCTACACCTTC. This translates into CASSFPDSYGYTF.

V and J are TRBV2 and TRBJ2-7; D possibly corresponds to TRBD1 (6 bases). The germline CDR1 and CDR2 sequences are SNHLY and FYNNEI. CDR3 length: 14 residues. Between the trimmed V and J ends, which lost 4 bases and 4 bases, there was a span of 14 bases. The DNA for the CDR3 is TGTGCCAGCAGTGTCAGGGGCCCCACATACGAGCAGTACGTC. Protein: CASSVRGPTYEQYV.